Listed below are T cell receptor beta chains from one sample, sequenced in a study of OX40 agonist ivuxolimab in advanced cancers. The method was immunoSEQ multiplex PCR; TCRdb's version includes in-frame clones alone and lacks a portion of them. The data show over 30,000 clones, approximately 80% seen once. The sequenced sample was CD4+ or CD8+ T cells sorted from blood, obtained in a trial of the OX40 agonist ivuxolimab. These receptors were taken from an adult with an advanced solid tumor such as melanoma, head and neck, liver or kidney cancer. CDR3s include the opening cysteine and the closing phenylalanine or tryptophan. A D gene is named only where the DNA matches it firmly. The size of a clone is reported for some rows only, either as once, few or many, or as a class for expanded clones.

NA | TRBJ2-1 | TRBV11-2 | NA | TGTGCCAGCAGCTTTAGGAGCGCTCCATTCTCCTACAATGAGCAGTTCTTC | CASSFRSAPFSYNEQFF
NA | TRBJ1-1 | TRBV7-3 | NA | TGTGCCAGCAGCTGGGGACCCAACACTGAAGCTTTCTTT | CASSWGPNTEAFF
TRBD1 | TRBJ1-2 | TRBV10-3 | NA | TGTGCCATCAGTGAGCAGGGGGCGGGCTATGGCTACACCTTC | CAISEQGAGYGYTF
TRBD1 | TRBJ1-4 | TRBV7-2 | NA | TGTGCCAGCAGCTTAGCCCAGACAGGGGGAGTAGAAAAACTGTTTTTT | CASSLAQTGGVEKLFF
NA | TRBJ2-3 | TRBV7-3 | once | TGTGCCAGCAGCTTCGCAGGAGACACAGATACGCAGTATTTT | CASSFAGDTDTQYF
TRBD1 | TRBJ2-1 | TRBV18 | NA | TGTGCCAGCTCACCCGGGACAGCAAGAAATGAGCAGTTCTTC | CASSPGTARNEQFF
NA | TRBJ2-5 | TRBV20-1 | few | TGCACCAAAAAGGGAGAAGAGACCCAGTACTTC | CTKKGEETQYF
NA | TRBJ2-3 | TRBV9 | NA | TGTGCCAGCAGCGCAGTCACTAGCACAGATACGCAGTATTTT | CASSAVTSTDTQYF
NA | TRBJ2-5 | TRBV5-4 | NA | TGTGCCAGCAGCCCTGGAGCCGTATTACCACAAGAGACCCAGTACTTC | CASSPGAVLPQETQYF
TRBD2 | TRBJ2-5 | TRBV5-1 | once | TGCGCCAGCAGCTTGGTCCCGACTAGCGGACAAGAGACCCAGTACTTC | CASSLVPTSGQETQYF
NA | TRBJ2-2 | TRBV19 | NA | TGTGCCAGTAGTATGGCCAGAAACACCGGGGAGCTGTTTTTT | CASSMARNTGELFF
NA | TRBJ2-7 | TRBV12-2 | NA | TGTGCTCCCGTGGGAGTCCCGTATTACGAGCAGTACTTC | CAPVGVPYYEQYF
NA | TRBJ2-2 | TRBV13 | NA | TGTGCCAGCAGCTGGGGCGGGACGAACACCGGGGAGCTGTTTTTT | CASSWGGTNTGELFF
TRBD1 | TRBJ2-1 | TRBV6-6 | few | TGTGCCAGCAGTCCGGGACAGTCCTACAATGAGCAGTTCTTC | CASSPGQSYNEQFF